Included here is one T cell receptor (beta chain) sequence, with context. What it binds is not known. The data originate from a study of cytotoxic CD8 clonotypes in ibrutinib-treated CLL. Study-level information: Outcomes included around 24 partial and 2 complete responses; after median around 5.5 years, around 15 stayed remitted and around 12 progressed.

CDR1 is MNHNS, CDR2 SASEGT, per germline. The CDR3 has 14 residues. V was pared by 6 bases and J by 3 bases, with 9 bases between. General study results and limits: Rising at ibrutinib response, clonality subsequently fell back toward baseline at progression.

Assay: immunoSEQ multiplex PCR; the TCRdb copy retains only in-frame clones and omits some. This table holds more than 200,000 clones, over 65% found once. The sequence was obtained from a human donor with chronic lymphocytic leukemia. The V gene is TRBV6-1, the J gene TRBJ2-6, with D possibly matching TRBD1 (5 bases). The sample was PBMCs, taken after 12 months of ibrutinib treatment. CDR3 in DNA: TGTGCCAGCAGGGCCCAGGGTGGGGCCAACGTCCTGACTTTC. Amino acid sequence: CASRAQGGANVLTF.